The present TCR beta chain was sequenced within a study of blood T cell repertoires in COVID-19. Study background: PBMCs, B-cell-depleted T cells, or T cells were the source of the cDNA or gDNA that made up the material.

CDR3 length: 14 amino acids. The junction had 6 bases not matched to a gene; V was cut back by 5 bases and J by 5 bases. CDR1 SEHNR and CDR2 FQNEAQ come from the germline V gene (reference sequence). Assay: immunoSEQ multiplex PCR; the TCRdb copy retains only in-frame clones and omits some. The data hold roughly 68,000 clones, with roughly 90% observed a single time. Sequencing input: peripheral blood. The V and J genes are TRBV7-9 and TRBJ2-1, with 7 bases that match TRBD1. This TCR was sampled from a man aged 45-60 years with acute or convalescent COVID-19. CDR3 coding DNA: TGTGCCAGCAGCATCAGACAGGGAGACAATGAGCAGTTCTTC. Translation gives CASSIRQGDNEQFF. The full variable domain, with the rest looked up from reference TRBV7-9 and TRBJ2-1, is DTGVSQNPRHKITKRGQNVTFRCDPISEHNRLYWYRQTLGQGPEFLTYFQNEAQLEKSRLLSDRFSAERPKGSFSTLEIQRTEQGDSAMYLCASSIRQGDNEQFFGPGTRLTVL.